Following are 4 T cell receptor beta chains from one sample sequenced in a study of control samples from healthy donors and cancer patients. The table came from immunoSEQ multiplex PCR; TCRdb's copy has only in-frame clones and leaves some out. This table has around 90,000 clones, 86% appearing once. The sequencing sample was made of blood. Every receptor here comes from a man between 25 and 39 years old in good health.

The rearrangement links TRBV2 to TRBJ1-1; 7 bases are a match to TRBD1. Per the germline V gene, CDR1 is SNHLY and CDR2 is FYNNEI. CDR3 length: 13 residues. Trimming took 6 bases from V and 1 from J; bases not matched to a gene: 2. The CDR3 region has the DNA TGTGCCAGCAGCCAGGGGGAGAACACTGAAGCTTTCTTT. Protein product: CASSQGENTEAFF.

This sequence joins TRBV5-1 and TRBJ2-2, with 7 bases matching TRBD1. Unmatched junction bases numbered 10, after V lost 4 bases and J lost 4 bases. In germline, CDR1 is SGHRS, CDR2 YFSETQ. The CDR3 is 16 amino acids. CDR3 nucleotides: TGCGCCAGCAGCCCCACCCCCGGGACAGCCACCGGGGAGCTGTTTTTT. Translating it yields CASSPTPGTATGELFF.

This clone was observed a handful of times. The chain joins TRBV6-2 or TRBV6-3 to TRBJ2-1; 9 bases are shared with TRBD2. Germline V CDR1 and CDR2: MNHEY, SVGEGT. This CDR3 is 15 amino acids long. Losses at the gene ends were 5 bases for V and 7 bases for J; bases not matched to a gene: 9. CDR3: CASSPAGGRGNEQFF. DNA for the CDR3: TGTGCCAGCAGTCCAGCGGGGGGCCGAGGGAATGAGCAGTTCTTC.

The V and J genes are TRBV6-5 and TRBJ1-3, with D hard to call. This CDR3 is built from 14 residues. The germline gives CDR1 MNHEY, CDR2 SVGAGI. The germline V and J ends were trimmed by 5 bases and 0 bases, with 8 bases remaining between them. The CDR3 region has the DNA TGTGCCAGCAGTCGGGATGTCTCTGGAAACACCATATATTTT. The encoded protein is CASSRDVSGNTIYF.